The entry below gives a single T cell receptor (beta chain) sequence along with its context. The clone's antigen remains unknown. No base quality values were provided; no much bigger clone lies one nucleotide off. The germline ends are 20 bases apart after V is trimmed by 6 bases and J by 2 bases. Per the germline V gene (reference sequence), DFQATT is the CDR1 and SNEGSKA is the CDR2. The CDR3 goes from the cysteine to the phenylalanine over 15 residues. Only the CDR3 part of the read is kept: 45 bases, read in frame from the first base. This record belongs to a study of CD8 T cells in Susac syndrome (dated by TCRdb to between 2017 and 2020). Regarding the complete study: Whether CD8+ T cell activation and differentiation in Susac syndrome was antigen driven was tested using repertoire sequencing.

General study outcomes and caveats: The number of individuals in the TCR sequencing and HLA analysis was acknowledged as relatively small.

RNA was extracted using the RNeasy kit, and roughly 0.5 to 1 ug of the RNA was reverse transcribed with random hexamers. TCR beta CDR3 regions were amplified with the immunoSEQ multiplex PCR assay covering 54 Vbeta and 13 Jbeta segments. Bias from PCR amplification was corrected by using a synthetic template baseline for primer optimization and for computational correction. Regarding the original processing steps: Only productive sequences were kept, with reads annotated to V, D and J genes according to IMGT and analyzed in immunoSEQ Analyzer. To calculate clonality, Shannon entropy was normalized by log2 of the number of productive unique sequences and then subtracted from one. Public and private clones were assessed among the 100 most prevalent clones of each patient and control. A clone was defined as Susac-specific if it was absent from the healthy and MS cohorts, from around 960 published viral clones and from other ImmuneACCESS disease sequences. The public reads were reprocessed in TCRdb via fastp at Q25 and MiXCR, keeping in-frame beta chains. For every CDR3 protein sequence, its rows merge into one entry that carries the most common genes and DNA. What appears here as the V and J calls and clone size reflects TCRdb's work, not the paper's. The sample table contains 90,000 to 110,000 distinct CDR3 sequences; only one count was recorded for 90% to 96% of them. The ten largest clones capture more than 0.08% of the sample.

Peripheral blood CD8+ and CD4+ T cells from healthy donors, Susac syndrome patients and multiple sclerosis patients were profiled using high-throughput TCR beta sequencing. Healthy donors were age- and sex-matched controls. Bulk CD8+ and CD4+ T cells were purified magnetically by negative isolation, whereas CD8+ TEMRA cells were enriched by FACS. Blood was collected in EDTA tubes and processed within 24 hours, with PBMCs isolated through density gradient centrifugation. PBMCs intended for TCR sequencing were cryopreserved in liquid nitrogen and thawed later in a water bath at 37 degrees C. Purity of sorted or isolated CD4+, CD8+ and CD8+ TEMRA cells was at least 90%.

The receptor was derived from a human donor in good health. Source material: CD4+ T cells from PBMCs. This chain joins TRBV20-1 to TRBJ2-7, and perhaps TRBD1 as D gene, on 5 matching bases. The nucleotide sequence reads TGCAGTGCCGCGGAAATGAAGGGGAAGGCCTACGAGCAGTACTTC. Its translation is CSAAEMKGKAYEQYF.